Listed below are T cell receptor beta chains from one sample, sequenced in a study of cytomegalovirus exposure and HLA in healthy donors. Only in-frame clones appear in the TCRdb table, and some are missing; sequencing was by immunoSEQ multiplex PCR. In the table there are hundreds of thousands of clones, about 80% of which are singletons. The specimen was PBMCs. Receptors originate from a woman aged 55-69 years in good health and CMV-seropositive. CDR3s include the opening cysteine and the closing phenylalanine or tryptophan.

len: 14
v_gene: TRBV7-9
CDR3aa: CASSRDSSNQPQHF

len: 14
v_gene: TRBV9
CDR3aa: CASSTYGTEPEQYF

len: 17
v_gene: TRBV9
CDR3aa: CASSVGGGRSSGNTIYF

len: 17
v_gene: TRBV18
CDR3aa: CASSPPGRLAIQETQYF

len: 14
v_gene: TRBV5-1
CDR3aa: CASSFDGGTYGYTF

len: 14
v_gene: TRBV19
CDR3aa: CASSILQGLHGYTF

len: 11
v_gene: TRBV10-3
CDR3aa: CAIRDKGEQFF

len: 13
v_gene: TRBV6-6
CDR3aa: CASSFSGGQPQHF

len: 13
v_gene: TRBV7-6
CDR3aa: CASSLPTTETQYF

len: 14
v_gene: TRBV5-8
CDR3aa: CASSRGQGVPGYTF

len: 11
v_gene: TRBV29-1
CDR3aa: CSVLSDYGYTF

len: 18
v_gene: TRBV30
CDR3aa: CAWSEPRRFIGYIGPLHF

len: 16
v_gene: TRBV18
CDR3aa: CASSPFPKTGGSEAFF

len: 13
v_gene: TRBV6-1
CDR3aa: CASREYRETEAFF

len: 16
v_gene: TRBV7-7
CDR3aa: CASSSKGQAMNTEAFF

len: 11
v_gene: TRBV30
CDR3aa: CAGGGPGTQYF